This T cell receptor beta chain was found in a study of metastatic and nonmetastatic thyroid tumors. Overall study: The authors compared repertoires across blood and tumor or nodule tissue from malignant and benign thyroid patients.

Per the authors' pipeline: It was from CDR3 differences across clinicopathological groups that a distant-metastasis classifier for papillary thyroid cancer was built. TCRdb re-analyzed the PCR reads using MiXCR. These V and J calls derive from TCRdb rather than the authors' analysis. The repertoire holds over 25,000 clones, 18% seen once, with roughly a tenth in the top ten. The germline V gene has CDR1 MNHNS and CDR2 SASEGT. The CDR3 is 12 amino acids. This clone turned up a few times. Its ends do not fully match the called genes, so a read error is possible. Nobody among the patients had been given any treatment before thyroid surgery.

The J gene is TRBJ2-7, the V gene TRBV6-1; the match to TRBD1 covers 9 bases. Input material: blood. This clonotype originated in a female donor with papillary thyroid cancer or a benign thyroid nodule (not recorded which). Some clones in this sample may be carry-over from other donors' samples. This CDR3 reads CASITGGYQQYF. The CDR3, as DNA: TGTGCCAGCATAACAGGGGGCTACCAGCAGTACTTC.